This record covers a single T cell receptor beta chain. This sample stems from a study of blood T cell repertoires in COVID-19. Study-wide background: From the United States, Italy and Spain came samples of acute and convalescent COVID-19. PBMCs, B-cell-depleted T cells, or T cells were the source of the cDNA or gDNA that made up the material.

Under the authors' procedure: Amplified reference gene primers provided the basis for estimating nucleated cell counts. Here immunoSEQ multiplex PCR was the method, and the copy in TCRdb shows in-frame clones only, minus some. D and trimming come from the DNA, and the V and J calls and clone size come from that table. The sample consists of around 60,000 clones, about 85% of them appearing once. The sequenced material came from peripheral blood. This clonotype originated in an older man with acute or convalescent COVID-19.

CDR3 region: CASSSGQVQETQYF. The CDR3 nucleotides are TGCGCCAGCAGCTCGGGACAGGTTCAAGAGACCCAGTACTTC. V is TRBV5-1 and J is TRBJ2-5; 8 positions agree with TRBD1. The CDR3 spans 14 residues. Germline V gene lookup returns CDR1 SGHRS and CDR2 YFSETQ. V was pared by 3 bases and J by 2 bases, with 3 bases of the junction left unmatched.